This TCR beta chain was found in a study of cytomegalovirus exposure and HLA in healthy donors (dated by TCRdb to 2017 to 2019). Notes on the research overall: According to an earlier analysis of a few hundred of the donors, about 180 million T cells yielded 117 million unique TCR beta sequences and 250 to 350 Gb of sequence data. Roughly 300 gigabases of sequencing data and 70 million to 100 million unique TCR sequences made up an early release that covered approximately 700 HLA-typed donors. Among the 398 genotyped donors, around 81% belonged to the genetic ancestry cluster associated with self-reported Caucasian donors. The study aimed to test whether cataloging public T cell receptors could reveal signatures of past pathogen exposure. The study profiled the T cell repertoires of approximately 700 subjects by immunosequencing and related them to cytomegalovirus serostatus. In addition to the first cohort of 666 subjects, a separate validation cohort of about 120 different subjects was used. To predict cytomegalovirus infection status, the study combined high-throughput TCR immunosequencing, statistical association of individual TCRs with disease status, and machine learning. In a later analysis, previously published TCR beta repertoires from several hundred donors were re-analyzed and high-resolution HLA genotyping was added so that TCR occurrence patterns could be studied. The later analysis used no new phenotypic data to find candidate immune exposures, relying instead on TCR beta sequences and their occurrence across donors. An earlier analysis of 587 of the donors used high-throughput TCR beta sequencing to judge whether each TCR beta V gene segment behaved as functional or pseudogenic. Donor age, sex, ethnicity and CMV serostatus were collected together with the repertoire data. A later genetic analysis took genome-wide SNP genotypes for 398 of the 666 donors and used that subset as a discovery cohort. Every repertoire in the discovery cohort had been generated on one and the same sequencing platform. HLA typing included class I and class II loci at four-digit resolution. Typing coverage varied by locus: 629-630 donors for A, B, C, DRB1 and DQB1; under 550 for DQA1; over 600 for DPA1; around 490 for DPB1. Roughly 5 DR-DQ haplotypes were handled as single units for association and clustering, since linkage in the cohort was strong. Among several hundred genotyped donors of the cohort, an average of roughly 230,000 unique TCR beta nucleotide sequences was sequenced per donor, of which about 20% were non-productive. Findings and caveats that apply to the study as a whole: Sequencing depth was assumed to be roughly uniform across donors in the presence/absence analyses, though that assumption may not hold. According to a later analysis, parvovirus B19, influenza, CMV and Epstein-Barr virus appeared linked to several top co-occurrence clusters. A cluster of highly shared sequence variants was judged likely to be a technical artifact of the sequencing pipeline. The earlier analysis of almost 600 of the donors excluded 15 to 20 rarely observed V segments, including chromosome 9 orphons, because counts were too low. Compared with equally common non-associated chains, HLA-associated TCR beta chains in a later analysis were more clonally expanded and had lower generation probabilities. In this cohort, only TCR beta chains were sequenced, and detectable features were limited by the absence of alpha or paired-chain data. HLA typing was unavailable for some donors at each locus, so association tests used only the typed subset. An earlier analysis of 587 of the donors showed that most TCR beta V segments appeared in productive rearrangements either about 87% or about 30% of the time, which broadly matched IMGT annotations. Most TCR sequences were observed very rarely across donors, whereas some public TCRs were present in many individuals. In a later genetic analysis, fewer N-insertions in productive TCRs were reported among donors in an Asian-associated ancestry cluster than the roughly 700-donor mean. Correlated functional status among segregating V segments might reflect linkage disequilibrium, but an unknown experimental factor could not be ruled out. Some IMGT-functional V segments, including TRBV6-2 and TRBV6-3, could not be distinguished by the 87-base-pair reads and were therefore excluded. It was suggested by the authors that the approach could potentially be generalized to other disease states and immunological phenotypes. In a later analysis, about 17,000 TCR beta sequences were associated with specific HLA alleles at a false discovery rate of 0.05. Most CMV-associated TCR beta chains appeared to be HLA-restricted in a later analysis, and the HLA associations seemed to be driven largely by CMV exposure. Immune exposure information for the cohort was limited to CMV serostatus. In a later analysis, the rate of TCR association differed among HLA loci, with DRB1 alleles having the most associated TCRs and HLA-C alleles having the fewest. In vitro tests confirmed that a few of the cytomegalovirus-associated TCR beta chains recognize cytomegalovirus antigens. Cytomegalovirus status was reported to be diagnosed by the classifier with high specificity and sensitivity in both the original and validation cohorts. A later genetic analysis associated a missense DCLRE1C variant with V-gene and J-gene trimming of TCR beta chains, and an independent cohort replicated the association. When HLA alleles, especially DR and DQ, strongly co-occurred, TCR associations were difficult to assign to individual alleles. A further reported finding was that TCR beta sequences accurately predicted the HLA-A and HLA-B alleles for most subjects in the first cohort. A total of 150 to 200 TCR beta chains were listed by the study as associated with cytomegalovirus.

To prepare the library, the immunoSEQ multiplex PCR assay was applied. For the multiplex PCR, a mixture combining 60 forward primers for TCR Vbeta segments and 13 reverse primers for TCR Jbeta segments was used. The CDR3 region of rearranged TCR beta genes was amplified from genomic DNA with a multiplex PCR assay. Amplified TCR beta libraries were sequenced as 87-base-pair reads on the Illumina HiSeq System. The paper's processing steps were these. A later analysis tallied 75 million to 95 million unique TCR beta chains across the 640 or so repertoires, and about 10 million of those chains were shared by two or more donors. Raw reads were error-corrected and collapsed into unique sequences by a nearest-neighbor algorithm in which closely related sequences were merged to remove PCR and sequencing errors. Alignment of CDR3 sequences to IMGT reference sequences was used to assign V, D and J gene segments. Each retained sequence needed at least a six-nucleotide match to both a V gene segment and a J gene segment. Rearrangements were classified as productive when the CDR3 lacked stop codons and remained in frame with V and J, and all other rearrangements were classified as non-productive. CDR3 was defined by IMGT convention, running from the second conserved V-encoded cysteine to the conserved J-encoded phenylalanine. Sequences without an unambiguous match to a single V gene segment were excluded from the earlier analysis of almost 600 of the donors. An earlier analysis of a few hundred of the donors called V segments functional above 56.7% productive rearrangements and segregating when the between-donor standard deviation exceeded 5%. To diagnose cytomegalovirus status from the catalog of TCR beta chain sequences, a statistical classification framework was built. A later analysis assigned V and J genes by comparing TCR nucleotide sequences with IMGT/GENE-DB human TR gene sequences. Using the TCRdist pipeline, a later analysis assigned CDR3 sequences along with most-parsimonious VDJ recombination scenarios. In a later analysis, every TCR beta chain was defined by the combination of its CDR3 amino acid sequence and its V-gene family, and reads without a unique V-gene family were dropped. To address suspected cross-contamination and a sequencing artifact, a later analysis removed 450 to 700 highly shared, low-generation-probability nucleotide sequences. In a later analysis, a clonal expansion index was calculated for each public chain from normalized within-repertoire ranks of inferred template counts. Generation probabilities in a later analysis came from a VDJ recombination model fitted to out-of-frame rearrangements, and those results were checked against IGoR. A later analysis scored TCR-TCR, TCR-HLA and TCR-CMV co-occurrence with hypergeometric tests, applying a repertoire-size bias correction to TCR pairs. To estimate false discovery rates, a later analysis permuted the HLA or CMV assignments 20 times. In a later analysis, co-occurring TCRs were grouped with DBSCAN, and TCRdist sequence similarity was added when clustering was performed within HLA-allele-positive subsets. Repertoires with fewer than 30,000 or more than 120,000 public chains, plus five repertoires with anomalous nucleotide sharing, were excluded from co-occurrence clustering. Sourced from immuneACCESS, this table was stored by TCRdb with only in-frame sequences that have V and J called. A share of the clones is absent; for the studies checked, an unresolved V gene accounts for under half, and the remainder has no known explanation. V, J and clone size reflect that table, while D and trimming were determined from the DNA. The sample has about 140,000 clones on record, about three quarters of them singletons. The ten top clones hold about 1.7% of the sample.

From the cysteine up to the phenylalanine, the CDR3 has a length of 15 residues. The retained sequence is limited to the CDR3, 45 bases, with the frame set at the first base. V is pared back by 1 base and J by 1 base, with 11 bases lying between the germline termini. CDR1 SGHKS and CDR2 YYEKEE are derived from the germline V gene (reference sequence). The cohort was made up of hundreds of healthy bone marrow donors. Cohort members were all nominally healthy when sampled, although unrecorded immune exposures were likely present. The donor tested CMV seronegative, placing the donor among the 350 to 400 seronegative members of the cohort. A peripheral blood sample was collected from each donor, and TCR beta sequencing was performed on peripheral blood mononuclear cells. The Qiagen DNeasy Blood Extraction Kit was used to extract genomic DNA from the blood cell samples. Comments on this clone: This clone's antigen is unknown. Base quality data are lacking; no much larger clone is found one base away.

Sequencing input: PBMCs. In this chain, TRBV5-5 is recombined with TRBJ1-2; no D segment can be confidently identified. The sequence was collected from a woman younger than 45 in good health and CMV-seronegative. The CDR3 corresponds to CASSLRSLLNYGYTF. At the DNA level, the sequence is TGTGCCAGCAGCTTGCGGAGCCTACTTAACTATGGCTACACCTTC.